This TCR beta chain was documented in a study of blood T cell repertoires in COVID-19. Study background: The United States, Italy and Spain provided the acute and convalescent COVID-19 samples.

Enrolled during active infection, Seattle patients were then followed longitudinally. TCRdb keeps only in-frame clones here, not all; method: immunoSEQ multiplex PCR. The table has fewer than 700,000 clones, roughly nine tenths seen once; the top ten hold roughly 8%. This CDR3 region has 14 residues. Trimming stripped 7 bases from V and 3 bases from J, with 15 bases between. Germline V gives CDR1 SEHNR, CDR2 FQNEAQ (reference sequence). J is TRBJ1-1 and V is TRBV7-9; D unresolved. The sequencing sample was made of peripheral blood. The sequence was collected from a woman in her fifties or sixties with COVID-19, enrolled during active disease. CDR3 region: CASTSGLTHTEAFF. In DNA form, the CDR3 reads TGTGCCAGCACCTCCGGGTTGACGCACACTGAAGCTTTCTTT.